This TCR beta chain was retrieved from a study of T cell changes during pregnancy in multiple sclerosis. V shed 6 bases, J shed 3 bases, and the junction held 4 bases outside the gene matches. The CDR3 runs 13 residues. Germline lookup yields CDR1 MNHNS and CDR2 SASEGT. Here immunoSEQ multiplex PCR was the method, and the copy in TCRdb shows in-frame clones only, minus some. The sample yields about 26,000 clones, nearly 90% seen once. The sequence came from a female donor with multiple sclerosis, enrolled in a pregnancy study. The specimen was CD8+ T cells from peripheral blood mononuclear cells, collected in the second trimester of pregnancy. The V call is TRBV6-1, the J call TRBJ1-1; 7 nucleotides line up with TRBD1. The CDR3 nucleotides are TGTGCCAGCAGAGGGGACAGTTACACTGAAGCTTTCTTT. This codes for CASRGDSYTEAFF.